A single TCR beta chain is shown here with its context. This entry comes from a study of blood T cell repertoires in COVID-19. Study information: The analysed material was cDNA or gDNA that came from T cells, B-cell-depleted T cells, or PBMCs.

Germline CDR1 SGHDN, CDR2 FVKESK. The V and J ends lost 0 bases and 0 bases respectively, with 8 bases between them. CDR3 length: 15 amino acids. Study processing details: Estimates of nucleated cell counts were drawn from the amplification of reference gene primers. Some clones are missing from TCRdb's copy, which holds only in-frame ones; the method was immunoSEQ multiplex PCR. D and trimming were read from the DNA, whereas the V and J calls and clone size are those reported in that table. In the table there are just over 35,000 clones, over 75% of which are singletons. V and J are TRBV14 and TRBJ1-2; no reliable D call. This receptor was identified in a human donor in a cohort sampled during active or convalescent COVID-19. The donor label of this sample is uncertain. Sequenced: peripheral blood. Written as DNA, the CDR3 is TGTGCCAGCAGCCAAGAATTATCCTCTAACTATGGCTACACCTTC. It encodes CASSQELSSNYGYTF.